A selection of T cell receptor beta chains follows, all from one sample in a study of identical twins. MiXCR was run by TCRdb on the 5' RACE reads, yielding one entry per CDR3 protein. The data hold about 900,000 distinct CDR3 sequences, with 10% to 15% observed a single time. These same data were also listed under a study on yellow fever vaccine responses in identical twins.

Sequenced: PBMCs. These receptors originate from a young woman in good health. CDR3s include the opening cysteine and the closing phenylalanine or tryptophan.

j_call v_call cdr3_aa
TRBJ2-5 TRBV6-7 CASSYALLWAAQETQYF
TRBJ2-2 TRBV7-9 CASSSLQASNTGELFF
TRBJ1-6 TRBV12-3/TRBV12-4 CASRVGYSPLHF
TRBJ1-2 TRBV25-1 CASRGPGQGGTNYGYTF
TRBJ2-5 TRBV5-1 CASSSGQAWETQYF
TRBJ1-2 TRBV20-1 CSARDINRVNGYTF
TRBJ2-2 TRBV20-1 CSASGLATLRNTGELFF
TRBJ2-5 TRBV4-2 CASSQERGDQETQYF
TRBJ2-2 TRBV4-1 CASSQDSSGELFF
TRBJ2-1 TRBV24-1 CATSGLTGGPYNEQFF
TRBJ1-6 TRBV28 CASSLPGDRSRSPLHF
TRBJ2-3 TRBV2 CASSDFSENPDTQYF
TRBJ1-1 TRBV15 CATIPGGQNTEAFF
TRBJ2-1 TRBV2 CASSLTWTSFGGSYHEQFF
TRBJ1-4 TRBV5-1 CASSSGTTNEKLFF
TRBJ2-2 TRBV10-3 CATLLQGASTGELFF
TRBJ2-3 TRBV7-9 CASSTIDGLANTQYF
TRBJ1-5 TRBV7-8 CASSLGSRAGERQPQHF